This TCR beta chain emerged from a study of CXCR3-negative and CXCR3-positive naive CD8 T cells. The wider study: The libraries yielded 110 million to 150 million TRB reads, about 1.5 +/- 0.3 million each. Study findings and constraints: Much lower diversity was found in memory CD8+ cells, while both naive subsets had comparably high diversity. With CXCR3 expression partially decreased after cryopreservation, most assays relied on fresh PBMCs.

CDR1 is SGHDN, CDR2 FVKESK, per germline. This CDR3 comprises 20 residues. For this clonotype: The antigen is not known.

The study made its TRB cDNA libraries by 5' RACE, adding UMI labels. TCRdb reworked the 5' RACE reads into one entry per CDR3 protein, no DNA. This sample's table reports about 48,000 distinct CDR3 sequences. The study sorted every CD8+ T cell subset in triplicate at 300,000 or so cells each. The sequenced material came from memory CD8+ T cells from blood. The origin of this receptor is a human donor in good health. Some clones in this sample may be carry-over from other donors' samples. This sequence joins TRBV14 and TRBJ2-2; without DNA, the TCRdb call of TRBD1 cannot be checked. The CDR3: CASSQVLPFQGIEYTGELFF.